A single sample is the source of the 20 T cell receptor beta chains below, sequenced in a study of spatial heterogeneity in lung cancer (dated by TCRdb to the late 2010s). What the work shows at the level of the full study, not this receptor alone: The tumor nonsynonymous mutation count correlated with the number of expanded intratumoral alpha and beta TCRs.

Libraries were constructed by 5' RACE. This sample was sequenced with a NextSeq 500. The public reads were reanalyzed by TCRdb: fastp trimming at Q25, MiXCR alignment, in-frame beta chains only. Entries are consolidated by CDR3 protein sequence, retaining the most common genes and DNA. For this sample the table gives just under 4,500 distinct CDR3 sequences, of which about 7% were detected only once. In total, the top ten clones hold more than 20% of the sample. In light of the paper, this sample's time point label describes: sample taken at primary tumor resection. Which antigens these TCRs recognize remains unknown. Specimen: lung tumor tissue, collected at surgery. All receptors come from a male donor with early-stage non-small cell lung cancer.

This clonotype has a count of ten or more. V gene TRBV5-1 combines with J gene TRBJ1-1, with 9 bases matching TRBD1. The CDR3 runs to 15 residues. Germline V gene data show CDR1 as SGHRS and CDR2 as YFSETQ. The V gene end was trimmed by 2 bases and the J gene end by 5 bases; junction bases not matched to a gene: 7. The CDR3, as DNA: TGCGCCAGCAGCTTTAACAGGGGGCGTGGGACTGAAGCTTTCTTT. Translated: CASSFNRGRGTEAFF.

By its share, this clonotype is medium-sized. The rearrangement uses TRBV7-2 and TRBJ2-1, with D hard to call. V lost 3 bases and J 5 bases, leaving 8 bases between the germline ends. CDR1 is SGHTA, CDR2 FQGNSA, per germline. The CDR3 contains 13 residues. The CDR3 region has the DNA TGTGCCAGCAGCTTTGGTCCCAACAATGAGCAGTTCTTC. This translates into CASSFGPNNEQFF.

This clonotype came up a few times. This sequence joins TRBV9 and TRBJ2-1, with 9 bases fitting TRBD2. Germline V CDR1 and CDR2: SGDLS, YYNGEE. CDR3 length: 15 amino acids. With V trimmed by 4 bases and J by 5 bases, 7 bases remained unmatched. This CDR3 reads CASSSSSGVNNEQFF. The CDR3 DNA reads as TGTGCCAGCAGCTCGTCTAGCGGGGTGAACAATGAGCAGTTCTTC.

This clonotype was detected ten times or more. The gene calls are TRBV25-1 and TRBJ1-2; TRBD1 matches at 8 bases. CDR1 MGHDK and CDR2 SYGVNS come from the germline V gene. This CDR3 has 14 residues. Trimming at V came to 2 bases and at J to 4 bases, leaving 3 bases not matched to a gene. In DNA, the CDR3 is TGTGCCAGCAGTGAACGGACAGGGTCCTATGGCTACACCTTC. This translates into CASSERTGSYGYTF.

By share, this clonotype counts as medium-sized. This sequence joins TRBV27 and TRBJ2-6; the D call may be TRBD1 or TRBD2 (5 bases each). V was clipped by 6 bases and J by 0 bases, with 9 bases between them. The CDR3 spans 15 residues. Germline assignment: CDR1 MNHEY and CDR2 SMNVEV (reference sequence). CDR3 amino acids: CASRGEYSGANVLTF. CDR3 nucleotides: TGTGCCAGCAGGGGGGAATACTCTGGGGCCAACGTCCTGACTTTC. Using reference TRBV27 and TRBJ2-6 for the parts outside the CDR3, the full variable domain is EAQVTQNPRYLITVTGKKLTVTCSQNMNHEYMSWYRQDPGLGLRQIYYSMNVEVTDKGDVPEGYKVSRKEKRNFPLILESPSPNQTSLYFCASRGEYSGANVLTFGAGSRLTVL.

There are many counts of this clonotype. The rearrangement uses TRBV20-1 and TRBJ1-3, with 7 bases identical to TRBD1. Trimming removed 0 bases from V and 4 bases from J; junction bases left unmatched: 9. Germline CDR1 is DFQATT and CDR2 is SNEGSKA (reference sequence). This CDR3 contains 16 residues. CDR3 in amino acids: CSAREQIQGWGNTIYF. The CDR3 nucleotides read TGCAGTGCTAGAGAACAAATACAGGGGTGGGGAAACACCATATATTTT.

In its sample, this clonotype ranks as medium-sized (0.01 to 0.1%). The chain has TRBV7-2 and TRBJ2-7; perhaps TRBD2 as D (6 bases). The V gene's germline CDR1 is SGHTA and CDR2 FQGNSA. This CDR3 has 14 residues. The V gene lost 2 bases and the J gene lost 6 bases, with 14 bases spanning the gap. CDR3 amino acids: CASSLIKFGGEQYF. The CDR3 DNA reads TGTGCCAGCAGCTTAATTAAATTCGGGGGCGAGCAGTACTTC. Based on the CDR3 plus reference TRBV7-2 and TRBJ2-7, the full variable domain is GAGVSQSPSNKVTEKGKDVELRCDPISGHTALYWYRQSLGQGLEFLIYFQGNSAPDKSGLPSDRFSAERTGGSVSTLTIQRTQQEDSAVYLCASSLIKFGGEQYFGPGTRLTVT.

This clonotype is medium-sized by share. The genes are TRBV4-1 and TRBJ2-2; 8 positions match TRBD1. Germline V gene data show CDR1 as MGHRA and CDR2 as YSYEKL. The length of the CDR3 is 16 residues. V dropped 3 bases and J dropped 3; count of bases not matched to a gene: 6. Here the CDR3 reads CASSHSPGGYTGELFF. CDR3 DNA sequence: TGCGCCAGCAGCCACTCGCCAGGGGGCTACACCGGGGAGCTGTTTTTT.

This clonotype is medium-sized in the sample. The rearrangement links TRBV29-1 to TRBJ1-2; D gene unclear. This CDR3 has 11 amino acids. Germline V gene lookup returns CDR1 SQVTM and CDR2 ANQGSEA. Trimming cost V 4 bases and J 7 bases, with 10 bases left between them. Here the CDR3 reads CSVAPSIGYTF. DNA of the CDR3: TGCAGCGTTGCCCCCTCGATTGGCTACACCTTC.

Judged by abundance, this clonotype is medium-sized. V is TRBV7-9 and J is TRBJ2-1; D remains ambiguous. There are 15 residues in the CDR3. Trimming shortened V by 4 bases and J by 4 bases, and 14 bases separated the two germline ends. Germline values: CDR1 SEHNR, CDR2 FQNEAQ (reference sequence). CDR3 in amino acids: CASSSSGAPYNEQFF. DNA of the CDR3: TGTGCCAGCAGCTCTAGTGGAGCGCCGTACAATGAGCAGTTCTTC.

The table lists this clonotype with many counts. The CDR3 nucleotides are TGTGCCAGCAGTTTCAGAGGTCGGGAGCAGTTCTTC. This encodes CASSFRGREQFF. The rearrangement uses TRBV27 and TRBJ2-1, with unresolved D. Germline V gene lookup returns CDR1 MNHEY and CDR2 SMNVEV (reference sequence). The germline V and J ends were trimmed by 3 bases and 10 bases, with 10 bases remaining between them. This CDR3 region has 12 residues.

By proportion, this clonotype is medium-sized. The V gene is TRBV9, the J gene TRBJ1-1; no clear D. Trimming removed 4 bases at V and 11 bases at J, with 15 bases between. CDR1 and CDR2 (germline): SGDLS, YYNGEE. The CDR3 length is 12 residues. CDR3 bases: TGTGCCAGCAGCCCTCCCGGTAAGAGGGCTTTCTTT. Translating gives CASSPPGKRAFF.

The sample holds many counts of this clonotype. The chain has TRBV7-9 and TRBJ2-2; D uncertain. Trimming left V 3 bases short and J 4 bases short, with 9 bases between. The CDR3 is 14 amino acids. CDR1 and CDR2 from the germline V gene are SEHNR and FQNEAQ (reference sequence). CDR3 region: CASSLAGSTGELFF. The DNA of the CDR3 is TGTGCCAGCAGCTTGGCCGGCTCCACCGGGGAGCTGTTTTTT.

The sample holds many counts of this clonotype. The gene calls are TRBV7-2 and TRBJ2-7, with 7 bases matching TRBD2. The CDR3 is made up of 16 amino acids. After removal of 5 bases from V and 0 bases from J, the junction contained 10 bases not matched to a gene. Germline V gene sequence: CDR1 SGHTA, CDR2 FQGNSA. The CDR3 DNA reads TGTGCCAGCAGCCTCGGGAGGACTTTGAGCTCCTACGAGCAGTACTTC. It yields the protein CASSLGRTLSSYEQYF.

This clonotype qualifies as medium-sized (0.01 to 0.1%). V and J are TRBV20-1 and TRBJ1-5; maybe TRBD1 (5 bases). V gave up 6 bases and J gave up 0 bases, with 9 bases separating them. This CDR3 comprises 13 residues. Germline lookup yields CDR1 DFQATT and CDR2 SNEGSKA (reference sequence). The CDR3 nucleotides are TGCAGTGCGAGGGGTAATAGCAATCAGCCCCAGCATTTT. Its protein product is CSARGNSNQPQHF.

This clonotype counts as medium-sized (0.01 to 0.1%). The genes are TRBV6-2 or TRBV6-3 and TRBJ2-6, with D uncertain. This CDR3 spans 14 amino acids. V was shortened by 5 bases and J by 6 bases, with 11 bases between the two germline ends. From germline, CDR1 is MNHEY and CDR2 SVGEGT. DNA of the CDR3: TGTGCCAGCAGTGGAAGGCTTGAGGCCAACGTCCTGACTTTC. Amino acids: CASSGRLEANVLTF.

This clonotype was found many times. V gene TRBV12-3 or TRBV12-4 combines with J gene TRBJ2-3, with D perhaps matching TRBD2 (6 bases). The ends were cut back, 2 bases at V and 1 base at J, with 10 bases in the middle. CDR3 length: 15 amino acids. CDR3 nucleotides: TGTGCCAGCAGTTTAACCGGGGAGGGCACAGATACGCAGTATTTT. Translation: CASSLTGEGTDTQYF.

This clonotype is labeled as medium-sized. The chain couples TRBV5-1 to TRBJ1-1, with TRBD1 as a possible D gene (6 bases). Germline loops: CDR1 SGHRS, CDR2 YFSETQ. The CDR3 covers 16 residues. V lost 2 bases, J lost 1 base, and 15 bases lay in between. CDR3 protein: CASSFGGARPNTEAFF. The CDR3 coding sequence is TGCGCCAGCAGCTTCGGGGGCGCGAGGCCGAACACTGAAGCTTTCTTT.

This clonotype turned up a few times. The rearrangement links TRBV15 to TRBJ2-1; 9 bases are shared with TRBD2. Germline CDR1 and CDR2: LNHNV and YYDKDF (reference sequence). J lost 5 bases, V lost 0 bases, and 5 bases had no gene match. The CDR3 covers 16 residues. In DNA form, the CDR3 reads TGTGCCACCAGCAGAGAGCCGTCTAGCGGGAACAATGAGCAGTTCTTC. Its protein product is CATSREPSSGNNEQFF.

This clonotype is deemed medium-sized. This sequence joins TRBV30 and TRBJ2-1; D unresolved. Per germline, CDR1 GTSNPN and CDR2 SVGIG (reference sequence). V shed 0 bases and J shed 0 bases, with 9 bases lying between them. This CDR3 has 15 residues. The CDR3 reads CAWSVQQDSYNEQFF. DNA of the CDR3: TGTGCCTGGAGTGTACAACAAGACTCCTACAATGAGCAGTTCTTC.